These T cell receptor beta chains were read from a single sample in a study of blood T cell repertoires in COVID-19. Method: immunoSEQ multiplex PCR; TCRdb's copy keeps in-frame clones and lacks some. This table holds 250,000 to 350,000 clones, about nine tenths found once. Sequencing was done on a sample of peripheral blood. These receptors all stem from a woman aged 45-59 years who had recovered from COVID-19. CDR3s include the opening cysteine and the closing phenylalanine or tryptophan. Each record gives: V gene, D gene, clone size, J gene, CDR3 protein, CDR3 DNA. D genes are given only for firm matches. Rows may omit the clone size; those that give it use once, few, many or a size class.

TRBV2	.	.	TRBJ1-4	CASSDVGFGEKLFF	TGTGCCAGCAGTGATGTCGGGTTTGGGGAAAAACTGTTTTTT
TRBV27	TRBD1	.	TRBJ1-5	CASTQQGASNQPQHF	TGTGCCAGCACCCAACAGGGGGCTAGCAATCAGCCCCAGCATTTT
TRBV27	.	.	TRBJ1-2	CASSFRGGQGAYTF	TGTGCCAGCAGTTTTAGGGGTGGGCAAGGGGCCTACACCTTC
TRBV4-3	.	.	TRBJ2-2	CASSQEWGGFGAGELFF	TGCGCCAGCAGCCAAGAATGGGGGGGCTTTGGGGCCGGGGAGCTGTTTTTT
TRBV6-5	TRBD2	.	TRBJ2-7	CASRRLAGGYEQYF	TGTGCCAGCAGACGACTAGCGGGAGGCTACGAGCAGTACTTC
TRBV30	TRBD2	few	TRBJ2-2	CALDPQTFRRGGRTGELFF	TGTGCTTTGGACCCGCAGACTTTTCGCCGGGGGGGTCGAACCGGGGAGCTGTTTTTT
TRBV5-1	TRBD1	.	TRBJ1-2	CASSLALTGGPVRYGYTF	TGCGCCAGCAGCTTGGCCCTGACAGGGGGCCCGGTGCGCTATGGCTACACCTTC
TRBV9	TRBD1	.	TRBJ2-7	CASSRGQGLYEQYF	TGTGCCAGCTCTAGGGGACAGGGTTTATACGAGCAGTACTTC
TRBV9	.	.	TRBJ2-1	CASSVGDTFYNEQFF	TGTGCCAGCAGCGTAGGGGACACTTTCTACAATGAGCAGTTCTTC
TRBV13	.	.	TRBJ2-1	CASSLVGDEQFF	TGTGCCAGCAGCTTAGTCGGGGATGAGCAGTTCTTC
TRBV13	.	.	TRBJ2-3	CASSFPGDNGDTQYF	TGTGCCAGCAGCTTCCCGGGAGACAATGGAGATACGCAGTATTTT
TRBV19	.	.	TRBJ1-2	CASSPGGPGYTF	TGTGCCAGTAGTCCCGGGGGGCCTGGCTACACCTTC
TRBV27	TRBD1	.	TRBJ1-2	CASSSQGARAYGYTF	TGTGCCAGCAGTTCACAGGGGGCGCGGGCCTATGGCTACACCTTC
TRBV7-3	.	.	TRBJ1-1	CASSPGTLNTEAFF	TGTGCCAGCAGCCCTGGGACTTTGAACACTGAAGCTTTCTTT
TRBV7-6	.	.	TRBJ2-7	CASTPAAGSGYEQYF	TGTGCCAGCACCCCCGCCGCCGGGAGCGGCTACGAGCAGTACTTC
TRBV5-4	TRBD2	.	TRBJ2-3	CASSLEGAGGRRGNTQYF	TGTGCCAGCAGCCTGGAGGGCGCGGGAGGAAGGCGGGGAAATACGCAGTATTTT
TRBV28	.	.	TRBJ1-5	CASSLGTGDVQPQHF	TGTGCCAGCAGTTTAGGGACGGGGGACGTTCAGCCCCAGCATTTT
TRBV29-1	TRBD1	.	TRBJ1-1	CSVVGTGGNTEAFF	TGCAGCGTTGTCGGGACAGGGGGAAACACTGAAGCTTTCTTT
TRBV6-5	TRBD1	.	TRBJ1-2	CASSPSILGGQDF	TGTGCCAGCAGTCCGAGCATCTTGGGTGGACAGGACTTC
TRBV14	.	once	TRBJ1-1	CASSHPRANTEAFF	TGTGCCAGCAGCCACCCCAGGGCGAACACTGAAGCTTTCTTT
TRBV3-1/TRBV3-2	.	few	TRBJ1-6	CASSHPSNSPLHF	TGTGCCAGCAGCCATCCCAGTAATTCACCCCTCCACTTT
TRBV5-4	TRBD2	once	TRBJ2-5	CASSQSPGGEETQYF	TGTGCCAGCAGCCAGAGCCCCGGGGGGGAAGAGACCCAGTACTTC
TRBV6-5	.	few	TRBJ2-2	CASSYSRNTGELFF	TGTGCCAGCAGTTACTCGAGAAACACCGGGGAGCTGTTTTTT
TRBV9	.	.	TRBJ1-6	CASSRGTDSPLHF	TGTGCCAGCTCGCGGGGAACGGATTCACCCCTCCACTTT
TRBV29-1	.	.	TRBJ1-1	CSVEARRNTEAFF	TGCAGCGTTGAAGCTCGTCGGAACACTGAAGCTTTCTTT
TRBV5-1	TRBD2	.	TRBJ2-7	CASSLGLAGGYSYEQYF	TGCGCCAGCAGCTTGGGGCTAGCGGGGGGCTACTCCTACGAGCAGTACTTC
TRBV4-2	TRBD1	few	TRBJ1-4	CASSQVGTGNEKLFF	TGTGCCAGCAGCCAGGTCGGGACAGGCAATGAAAAACTGTTTTTT
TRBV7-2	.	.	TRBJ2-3	CASSLAPESTDTQYF	TGTGCCAGCAGCTTAGCGCCAGAATCCACAGATACGCAGTATTTT
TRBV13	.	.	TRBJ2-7	CAIQGTSPYEQYF	TGTGCAATCCAAGGGACTTCTCCCTACGAGCAGTACTTC
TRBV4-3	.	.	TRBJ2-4	CASSQELTAGIQYF	TGCGCCAGCAGCCAAGAACTTACAGCTGGCATTCAGTACTTC
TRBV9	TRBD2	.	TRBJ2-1	CASSPQRRAGAQGEQFF	TGTGCCAGCAGCCCTCAGCGACGAGCGGGGGCCCAGGGTGAGCAGTTCTTC
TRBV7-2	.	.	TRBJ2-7	CASSLKRVWYEQYF	TGTGCCAGCAGCTTGAAGCGGGTTTGGTACGAGCAGTACTTC
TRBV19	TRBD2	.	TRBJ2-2	CASMRGGAGIGELFF	TGTGCCAGTATGCGCGGGGGGGCCGGGATCGGGGAGCTGTTTTTT
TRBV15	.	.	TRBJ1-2	CATSGPREGGEANYGYTF	TGTGCCACCAGCGGGCCCAGAGAGGGAGGCGAAGCTAACTATGGCTACACCTTC
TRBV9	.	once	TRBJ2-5	CASSVDVLGETQYF	TGTGCCAGCAGCGTCGACGTACTCGGGGAGACCCAGTACTTC
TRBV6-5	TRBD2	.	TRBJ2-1	CASSYSPGLVGEQFF	TGTGCCAGCAGTTACTCCCCGGGACTAGTTGGTGAGCAGTTCTTC
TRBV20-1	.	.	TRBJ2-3	CSASRRVPDTQYF	TGCAGTGCTAGTAGAAGAGTTCCAGATACGCAGTATTTT
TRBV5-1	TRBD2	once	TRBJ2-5	CASSSTELAGVGETQYF	TGCGCCAGCAGCTCCACTGAACTAGCGGGGGTCGGGGAGACCCAGTACTTC
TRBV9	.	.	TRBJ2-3	CASSVSGTDTQYF	TGTGCCAGCAGCGTTAGCGGCACAGATACGCAGTATTTT
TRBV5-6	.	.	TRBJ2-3	CASRTRGARDTQYF	TGTGCCAGCAGAACCAGGGGGGCCCGAGATACGCAGTATTTT